The 28 T cell receptor beta chains below were found in one sample sequenced in a study of cytomegalovirus exposure and HLA in healthy donors. Measured with immunoSEQ multiplex PCR; TCRdb has only the in-frame clones, and not every one. The sample consists of some 60,000 clones, roughly 96% of them appearing once. Sequencing was performed on PBMCs. The receptors derive from a man younger than 35 in good health and CMV-seronegative.

This chain connects TRBV5-4 to TRBJ1-2; TRBD1 matches 7 bases. CDR3 size: 16 residues. CDR1 is SGHNT and CDR2 is YYREEE in the germline V gene (reference sequence). Trimming at V came to 3 bases and at J to 2 bases, leaving 10 bases not matched to a gene. The CDR3 region is CASSSPRGQLNYGYTF. In nucleotides, the CDR3 is TGTGCCAGCAGCTCGCCTAGGGGACAGCTAAACTATGGCTACACCTTC.

The rearrangement joins TRBV4-1 to TRBJ2-7; TRBD1 might be the D (5 bases). The CDR3 covers 14 residues. Germline loops: CDR1 MGHRA, CDR2 YSYEKL. V was clipped by 3 bases and J by 3 bases, with 12 bases between them. The CDR3 loop is CASSHPDSFYEQYF. The CDR3 DNA follows: TGCGCCAGCAGCCACCCCGACAGCTTCTACGAGCAGTACTTC.

The rearrangement uses TRBV12-1 and TRBJ1-1; TRBD1 is taken as the D call from the table, unchecked against the DNA. TRBV12-1 is flagged as a pseudogene. CDR3 length: 14 amino acids. CDR3 sequence (DNA): TGTGCCAGCAGCCGAGACAGGGGTAGACCTGAAGCTTTCTTT. Its translation: CASSRDRGRPEAFF.

The rearrangement uses TRBV6-5 and TRBJ1-5; D is ambiguous. The CDR3 has 15 amino acids. Germline V gene data show CDR1 as MNHEY and CDR2 as SVGAGI. Trimming took off 0 bases at V and 6 bases at J, with 12 bases between the two ends. The CDR3 region is CASSYSSRATQPQHF. CDR3 DNA: TGTGCCAGCAGTTACTCGTCGAGGGCGACTCAGCCCCAGCATTTT.

This chain uses TRBV29-1 with TRBJ2-5; D is possibly TRBD2 (6 bases). V was trimmed by 6 bases and J by 5 bases, leaving 19 bases between them. The germline V gene has CDR1 SQVTM and CDR2 ANQGSEA. The CDR3 consists of 14 residues. The DNA for the CDR3 is TGCAGCGTCGTCCCGGGACTTCAGATTGAGACCCAGTACTTC. Translated, it gives CSVVPGLQIETQYF.

V gene TRBV18 combines with J gene TRBJ2-1; TRBD2 agrees at 14 bases. Germline V gives CDR1 KGHSH, CDR2 LQKENI. After removal of 6 bases from V and 4 bases from J, the junction contained 5 bases not matched to a gene. The CDR3 runs to 16 residues. The CDR3 reads CASSPGLAGAYNEQFF. The CDR3 nucleotides read TGTGCCAGCTCCCCGGGACTAGCGGGAGCGTACAATGAGCAGTTCTTC.

The chain combines TRBV4-2 with TRBJ2-7, with D perhaps matching TRBD1 (5 bases). The length of the CDR3 is 16 residues. Germline V gives CDR1 LGHNA, CDR2 YNFKEQ. Trimming took off 0 bases at V and 3 bases at J, with 15 bases between the two ends. As DNA, the CDR3 is TGTGCCAGCAGCCAAGATGGGTTTGGGCAGGGCTACGAGCAGTACTTC. Its protein is CASSQDGFGQGYEQYF.

CDR3 nucleotides: TGTGCCTGGAGTGCCAACACGGGTAATAATTCACCCCTCCACTTT. This codes for CAWSANTGNNSPLHF. This sequence joins TRBV30 and TRBJ1-6; the D is unclear. Trimming left V 1 base short and J 5 bases short, with 12 bases between. The CDR3 sequence is 15 residues long. CDR1 and CDR2 (germline): GTSNPN, SVGIG (reference sequence).

The rearrangement uses TRBV5-1 and TRBJ2-3; D gene unclear. The CDR3 has 13 residues. V lost 4 bases and J 6 bases, leaving 12 bases between the germline ends. The germline V gene encodes CDR1 SGHRS and CDR2 YFSETQ. CDR3 region: CASSPSGLDTQYF. As DNA, the CDR3 is TGCGCCAGCAGCCCCTCGGGTTTGGATACGCAGTATTTT. Complete variable domain (other parts from reference TRBV5-1 and TRBJ2-3): KAGVTQTPRYLIKTRGQQVTLSCSPISGHRSVSWYQQTPGQGLQFLFEYFSETQRNKGNFPGRFSGRQFSNSRSEMNVSTLELGDSALYLCASSPSGLDTQYFGPGTRLTVL.

The chain has TRBV30 and TRBJ2-7; 7 positions match TRBD1. This CDR3 is built from 14 residues. The germline V gene has CDR1 GTSNPN and CDR2 SVGIG (reference sequence). V lost 4 bases to trimming and J lost 5 bases; unmatched junction nucleotides: 11. The DNA for the CDR3 is TGTGCCTGGAAGACACAGGGGAATGCAAACGAGCAGTACTTC. This encodes CAWKTQGNANEQYF.

CDR3 in amino acids: CASSLQGHEQYF. In nucleotides, the CDR3 is TGTGCCAGCAGTTTACAGGGCCACGAGCAGTACTTC. The chain links TRBV28 to TRBJ2-7; D may be TRBD1 (5 bases). The CDR3 runs to 12 residues. Trimming cost V 2 bases and J 5 bases, with 7 bases left between them. CDR1 is MDHEN, CDR2 SYDVKM, per germline.

The V and J genes are TRBV20-1 and TRBJ2-1; possibly TRBD1 for D (5 bases). Germline V gene sequence: CDR1 DFQATT, CDR2 SNEGSKA (reference sequence). Trimming pared 3 bases from V and 8 bases from J, leaving 8 bases between. The CDR3 is 11 amino acids. CDR3 DNA sequence: TGCAGTGCTAGTCAGGGATATGAGCAGTTCTTC. Its translation: CSASQGYEQFF.

The chain uses TRBV25-1 and TRBJ2-5; no firm D call. CDR3 length equals 11 residues. In germline, CDR1 is MGHDK, CDR2 SYGVNS. Trimming shortened V by 7 bases and J by 2 bases, and 5 bases separated the two germline ends. CDR3 DNA sequence: TGTGCCAGCATCAGGCAAGAGACCCAGTACTTC. This translates into CASIRQETQYF.

This chain links TRBV11-2 with TRBJ2-1, with TRBD1 matching over 9 bases. V lost 4 bases and J lost 13; bases outside the gene matches: 8. Germline CDR1 is SGHAT and CDR2 is FQNNGV. The CDR3 covers 13 residues. CDR3 nucleotide sequence: TGTGCCAGCAGCTCCGGGACAGGGAGTCGCCAGTTCTTC. This encodes CASSSGTGSRQFF. The variable domain in full, with the rest retrieved from reference TRBV11-2 and TRBJ2-1, is EAGVAQSPRYKIIEKRQSVAFWCNPISGHATLYWYQQILGQGPKLLIQFQNNGVVDDSQLPKDRFSAERLKGVDSTLKIQPAKLEDSAVYLCASSSGTGSRQFFGPGTRLTVL.

Worth noting for this clone: A junction end diverges from the germline sequence, so it may reflect a read error. The V call is TRBV27, the J call TRBJ2-7, with 14 bases that match TRBD2. This CDR3 contains 14 residues. The germline V gene encodes CDR1 MNHEY and CDR2 SMNVEV (reference sequence). The CDR3 sequence: CASAPSPGLAGEDF. The CDR3 DNA is TGTGCCAGCGCACCGTCGCCGGGACTAGCGGGAGAAGATTTC.

The chain uses TRBV2 and TRBJ2-2; TRBD1 is a possible D gene (6 bases). CDR3 length: 16 amino acids. Trimming removed 6 bases at V and 3 bases at J, with 17 bases between. The V gene's germline CDR1 is SNHLY and CDR2 FYNNEI. The CDR3 spells CASSPEAGAHTGELFF. CDR3 DNA: TGTGCCAGCAGCCCCGAGGCAGGGGCCCACACCGGGGAGCTGTTTTTT.

The gene calls are TRBV28 and TRBJ1-4, with 9 bases aligning to TRBD1. V was pared by 6 bases and J by 5 bases, with 4 bases of the junction left unmatched. The CDR3 is 14 residues long. Germline assignment: CDR1 MDHEN and CDR2 SYDVKM. The CDR3 region is CASRRDRVNEKLFF. In DNA form, the CDR3 reads TGTGCCAGCAGACGGGACAGGGTAAATGAAAAACTGTTTTTT.

The genes are TRBV10-3 and TRBJ2-1; tentative D call: TRBD2 (8 bases). With 11 bases removed from V and 0 bases from J, the gap between germline ends came to 17 bases. CDR3 length: 15 amino acids. CDR1 is ENHRY, CDR2 SYGVKD, per germline. The CDR3 coding sequence is TGTGCCTCCTCAGGGGGGACTAGCTCCTACAATGAGCAGTTCTTC. Translated: CASSGGTSSYNEQFF.

J is TRBJ1-2 and V is TRBV27, with D hard to call. This CDR3 has 14 amino acids. Trimming cost V 5 bases and J 5 bases, with 15 bases left between them. Germline V gene lookup returns CDR1 MNHEY and CDR2 SMNVEV (reference sequence). The CDR3 spells CASSPGSSVYGYTF. In nucleotides, the CDR3 is TGTGCCAGCAGTCCGGGTTCTTCGGTATATGGCTACACCTTC.

This chain uses TRBV27 with TRBJ2-7, with 7 bases lining up with TRBD1. Trimming cost V 3 bases and J 3 bases; bases outside gene matches: 8. The length of the CDR3 is 15 residues. In germline, CDR1 is MNHEY, CDR2 SMNVEV (reference sequence). CDR3 region: CASSFSHRGIYEQYF. For the CDR3, the DNA is TGTGCCAGCAGTTTTTCCCACAGGGGCATCTACGAGCAGTACTTC.

The rearrangement uses TRBV29-1 and TRBJ2-3, with a weak D call TRBD1 (6 bases). V lost 1 base, J lost 2 bases, and 13 bases lay in between. CDR3 length: 15 residues. Germline lookup yields CDR1 SQVTM and CDR2 ANQGSEA. The chain's CDR3 is CSVEGGTLITDTQYF. For the CDR3, the DNA is TGCAGCGTTGAAGGAGGGACACTCATCACAGATACGCAGTATTTT.

The chain couples TRBV19 to TRBJ2-5; TRBD1 agrees at 8 bases. The germline gives CDR1 LNHDA, CDR2 SQIVND (reference sequence). V lost 5 bases, J lost 2 bases, and 4 bases stayed unmatched. The CDR3 is 14 residues long. The CDR3 coding sequence is TGTGCCAGTAGTGGGACAGGCCAACAAGAGACCCAGTACTTC. Translation gives CASSGTGQQETQYF.

The chain combines TRBV29-1 with TRBJ1-2; no reliable D call. Looked up from germline, CDR1 is SQVTM and CDR2 is ANQGSEA. The CDR3 consists of 12 residues. Trimming took off 4 bases at V and 5 bases at J, with 11 bases between the two ends. CDR3 nucleotides: TGCAGCGTTGCCGGGTCCGAGTATGGCTACACCTTC. Translating gives CSVAGSEYGYTF.

This clone was seen just once. The gene calls are TRBV4-1 and TRBJ2-2; TRBD2 aligns across 7 bases. The germline CDR1 and CDR2 sequences are MGHRA and YSYEKL. V trimming: 7 bases; J trimming: 6 bases; junction bases outside the gene matches: 11. There are 15 residues in the CDR3. This CDR3 reads CASTLGGSLPGELFF. CDR3 in DNA: TGCGCCAGCACCCTAGGCGGGAGCCTCCCCGGGGAGCTGTTTTTT.

The V gene is TRBV28, the J gene TRBJ2-7, with 7 bases lining up with TRBD1. The ends lost 5 bases at V and 0 bases at J; junction bases unmatched: 7. The CDR3 is 15 amino acids. CDR1 and CDR2 from the germline V gene are MDHEN and SYDVKM. CDR3 region: CASSRYRGSSYEQYF. Written as DNA, the CDR3 is TGTGCCAGCAGTCGCTACAGGGGTAGCTCCTACGAGCAGTACTTC. Looking up the rest from reference TRBV28 and TRBJ2-7 gives the full variable domain: DVKVTQSSRYLVKRTGEKVFLECVQDMDHENMFWYRQDPGLGLRLIYFSYDVKMKEKGDIPEGYSVSREKKERFSLILESASTNQTSMYLCASSRYRGSSYEQYFGPGTRLTVT.

Only one count was recorded for this clone. V is TRBV7-9 and J is TRBJ2-1; TRBD2 aligns across 10 bases. This CDR3 has 15 residues. Germline V gene data show CDR1 as SEHNR and CDR2 as FQNEAQ (reference sequence). After removal of 4 bases from V and 8 bases from J, the junction contained 8 bases not matched to a gene. In nucleotides, the CDR3 is TGTGCCAGCAGCTATAGCGGGAGGCCGGGCGATGAGCAGTTCTTC. Translation gives CASSYSGRPGDEQFF.

The genes are TRBV7-6 and TRBJ2-3; the D gene is possibly TRBD1 (6 bases). V lost 3 bases to trimming and J lost 2 bases, with 9 bases between them. The V gene's germline CDR1 is SGHVS and CDR2 FNYEAQ. This CDR3 has 14 amino acids. CDR3 region: CASSFGQYTDTQYF. DNA for the CDR3: TGTGCCAGCAGCTTCGGACAGTACACAGATACGCAGTATTTT.

The rearrangement uses TRBV29-1 and TRBJ2-7; 8 bases line up with TRBD2. CDR3 length: 14 amino acids. Germline V CDR1 and CDR2: SQVTM, ANQGSEA. Trimming cost V 6 bases and J 3 bases; bases outside gene matches: 10. The CDR3 protein is CSVRRGLAGYEQYF. In nucleotides, the CDR3 is TGCAGCGTCAGGAGAGGACTAGCTGGCTACGAGCAGTACTTC.